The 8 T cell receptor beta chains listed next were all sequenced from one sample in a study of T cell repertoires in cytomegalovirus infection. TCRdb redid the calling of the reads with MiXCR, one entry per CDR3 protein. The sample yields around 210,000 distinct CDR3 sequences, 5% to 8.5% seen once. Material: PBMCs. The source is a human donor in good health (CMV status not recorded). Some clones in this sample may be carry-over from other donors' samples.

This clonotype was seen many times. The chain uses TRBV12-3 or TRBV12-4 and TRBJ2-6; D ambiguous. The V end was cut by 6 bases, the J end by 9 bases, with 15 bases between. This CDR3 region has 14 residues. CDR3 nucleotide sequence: TGTGCCAGCAGCATTGGGTTTTTGGGCAACGTCCTGACTTTC. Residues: CASSIGFLGNVLTF.

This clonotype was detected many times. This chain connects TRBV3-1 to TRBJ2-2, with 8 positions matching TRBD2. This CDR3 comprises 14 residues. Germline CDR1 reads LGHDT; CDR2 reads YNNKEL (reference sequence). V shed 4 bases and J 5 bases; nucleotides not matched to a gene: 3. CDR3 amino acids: CASSPGGRTGELFF. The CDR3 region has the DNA TGTGCCAGCAGCCCGGGGGGGCGGACCGGGGAGCTGTTTTTT. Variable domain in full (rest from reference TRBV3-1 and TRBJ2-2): DTAVSQTPKYLVTQMGNDKSIKCEQNLGHDTMYWYKQDSKKFLKIMFSYNNKELIINETVPNRFSPKSPDKAHLNLHINSLELGDSAVYFCASSPGGRTGELFFGEGSRLTVL.

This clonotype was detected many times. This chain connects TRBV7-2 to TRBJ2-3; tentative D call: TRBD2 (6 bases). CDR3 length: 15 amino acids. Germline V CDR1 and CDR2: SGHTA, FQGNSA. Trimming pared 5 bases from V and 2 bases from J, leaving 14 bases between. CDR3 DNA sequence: TGTGCCAGCAGCGGCATGGGCGGGGACACAGATACGCAGTATTTT. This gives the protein CASSGMGGDTDTQYF. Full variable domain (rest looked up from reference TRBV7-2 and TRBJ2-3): GAGVSQSPSNKVTEKGKDVELRCDPISGHTALYWYRQSLGQGLEFLIYFQGNSAPDKSGLPSDRFSAERTGGSVSTLTIQRTQQEDSAVYLCASSGMGGDTDTQYFGPGTRLTVL.

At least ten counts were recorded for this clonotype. CDR3 DNA sequence: TGTGCCAGCAGTTATGGGGGCGCTTTTAGGGTGAATACGCAGTATTTT. Residues: CASSYGGAFRVNTQYF. V and J are TRBV6-2 or TRBV6-3 and TRBJ2-3, with D tentatively TRBD1 (6 bases). Germline CDR1 is MNHEY and CDR2 is SVGEGT. V lost 3 bases to trimming and J lost 7 bases, with 20 bases between them. The CDR3 loop spans 16 amino acids.

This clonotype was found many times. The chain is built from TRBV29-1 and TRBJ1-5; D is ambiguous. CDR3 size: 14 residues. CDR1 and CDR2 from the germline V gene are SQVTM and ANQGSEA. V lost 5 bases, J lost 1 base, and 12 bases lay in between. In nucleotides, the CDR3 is TGCAGCGTTCTAGGGATGACCAGCAATCAGCCCCAGCATTTT. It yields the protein CSVLGMTSNQPQHF.

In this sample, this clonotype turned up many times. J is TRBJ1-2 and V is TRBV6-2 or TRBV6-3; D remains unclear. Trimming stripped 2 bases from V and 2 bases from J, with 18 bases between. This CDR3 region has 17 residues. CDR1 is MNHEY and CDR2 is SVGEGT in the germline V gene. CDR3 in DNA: TGTGCCAGCAGTTACCAGACACTACTGAATGAGAACTATGGCTACACCTTC. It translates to CASSYQTLLNENYGYTF.

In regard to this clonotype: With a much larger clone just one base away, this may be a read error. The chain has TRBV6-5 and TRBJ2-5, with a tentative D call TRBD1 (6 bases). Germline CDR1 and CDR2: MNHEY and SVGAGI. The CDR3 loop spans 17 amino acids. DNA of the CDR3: TGTGCCAGCAGTTACTCGATATCGGCAGGGGATAGGGGGACCCGGTACTTC. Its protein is CASSYSISAGDRGTRYF.

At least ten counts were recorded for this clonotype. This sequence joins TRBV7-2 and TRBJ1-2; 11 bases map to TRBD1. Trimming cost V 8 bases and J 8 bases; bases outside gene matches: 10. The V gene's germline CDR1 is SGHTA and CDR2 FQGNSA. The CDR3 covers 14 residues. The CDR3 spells CASATGQGVRGYTF. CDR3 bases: TGTGCCAGCGCCACGGGACAGGGGGTCCGGGGCTACACCTTC.